One and the same sample provided the 24 T cell receptor beta chains below, sequenced in a study of T cells expressing NK-cell markers. TCRdb reprocessed the 5' RACE reads and keeps a single row for each CDR3 protein, giving no DNA. In total, the table holds approximately 420,000 distinct CDR3 sequences. Material: blood T cells: a sorted CD56 or NKG2C T cell subset, CD4+ or CD8+ T cells, or bulk PBMC T cells (not recorded which). These receptors were obtained from a woman in her forties or fifties in good health.

The chain's CDR3 is CASTQMGGSNYGYTF. J is TRBJ1-2 and V is TRBV6-5; TCRdb returns TRBD1, unconfirmable since there is no DNA. CDR3 length equals 15 residues. Looked up from germline, CDR1 is MNHEY and CDR2 is SVGAGI.

The chain links TRBV7-2 to TRBJ2-3. The germline V gene has CDR1 SGHTA and CDR2 FQGNSA. This CDR3 is built from 12 residues. CDR3 in amino acids: CASSLRVGTQYF. The whole variable domain, remainder taken from reference TRBV7-2 and TRBJ2-3, is GAGVSQSPSNKVTEKGKDVELRCDPISGHTALYWYRQSLGQGLEFLIYFQGNSAPDKSGLPSDRFSAERTGGSVSTLTIQRTQQEDSAVYLCASSLRVGTQYFGPGTRLTVL.

This chain connects TRBV7-9 to TRBJ2-1; lacking DNA, the TRBD1 call made by TCRdb goes unchecked. The CDR3 extends over 17 amino acids. Germline CDR1 and CDR2: SEHNR and FQNEAQ (reference sequence). The chain's CDR3 is CASSLAGTGERYNEQFF. Supplemented by reference TRBV7-9 and TRBJ2-1, the full variable domain reads DTGVSQNPRHKITKRGQNVTFRCDPISEHNRLYWYRQTLGQGPEFLTYFQNEAQLEKSRLLSDRFSAERPKGSFSTLEIQRTEQGDSAMYLCASSLAGTGERYNEQFFGPGTRLTVL.

The rearrangement joins TRBV5-6 to TRBJ2-3; lacking DNA, the TRBD1 call made by TCRdb goes unchecked. The CDR3 has 16 amino acids. Germline loops: CDR1 SGHDT, CDR2 YYEEEE. CDR3 region: CASSWGTGTSTDTQYF. Complete variable domain (other parts from reference TRBV5-6 and TRBJ2-3): DAGVTQSPTHLIKTRGQQVTLRCSPKSGHDTVSWYQQALGQGPQFIFQYYEEEERQRGNFPDRFSGHQFPNYSSELNVNALLLGDSALYLCASSWGTGTSTDTQYFGPGTRLTVL.

This chain connects TRBV14 to TRBJ2-1; TCRdb reports TRBD2, a call that lacks DNA to check it against. The CDR3 loop spans 14 amino acids. CDR1 and CDR2 (germline): SGHDN, FVKESK. CDR3 in amino acids: CASSQGSGRSEQFF.

V and J are TRBV20-1 and TRBJ2-5; the D call from TCRdb, TRBD1, cannot be confirmed without DNA. The CDR3 contains 15 residues. Germline CDR1 reads DFQATT; CDR2 reads SNEGSKA (reference sequence). The CDR3 protein is CSARGDRKMSETQYF.

V gene TRBV12-3 or TRBV12-4 combines with J gene TRBJ1-5; the TCRdb call, TRBD1, lacks DNA for checking. CDR3 length equals 14 residues. CDR3 region: CASRPGQGIQPQHF.

The CDR3 loop is CASSLTGVDEQFF. J is TRBJ2-1 and V is TRBV5-1. This CDR3 region has 13 residues. Germline CDR1 is SGHRS and CDR2 is YFSETQ.

The J gene is TRBJ1-2, the V gene TRBV2; the D call from TCRdb, TRBD1, cannot be confirmed without DNA. CDR3 size: 16 residues. Germline values: CDR1 SNHLY, CDR2 FYNNEI. The CDR3 sequence: CASSERDRATNYGYTF.

This chain joins TRBV21-1 and TRBJ1-2; the D call of TRBD1 rests on TCRdb alone, since no DNA is present to check it. TRBV21-1 is noted as a pseudogene. This CDR3 is 14 amino acids long. The CDR3 is CASKGRGANYGYTF.

This chain connects TRBV20-1 to TRBJ2-7; TCRdb indicates TRBD2, and absent DNA this call remains unverified. The CDR3 contains 17 residues. In germline, CDR1 is DFQATT, CDR2 SNEGSKA (reference sequence). The CDR3 reads CSARKAGSIAGGREQYF.

The chain uses TRBV12-3 or TRBV12-4 and TRBJ2-1. This CDR3 spans 16 amino acids. This chain's CDR3 is CASSLRRGSPYNEQFF.

The CDR3 loop reads CASSPLAGGNEQYF. The chain has TRBV5-4 and TRBJ2-7; TCRdb's assignment of TRBD2 cannot be checked, as there is no DNA. The CDR3 runs to 14 residues. From germline, CDR1 is SGHNT and CDR2 YYREEE (reference sequence).

The rearrangement joins TRBV3-1 to TRBJ2-7. The CDR3 contains 14 residues. Per the germline V gene, CDR1 is LGHDT and CDR2 is YNNKEL (reference sequence). The CDR3: CASSQAATDYEQYF.

CDR3 amino acids: CAISERQGSYNEQFF. The chain employs TRBV10-3 and TRBJ2-1; TCRdb's D call of TRBD1 is untestable without DNA. Germline CDR1 ENHRY, CDR2 SYGVKD. The CDR3 extends over 15 amino acids.

The V and J genes are TRBV12-5 and TRBJ1-1; TCRdb gives TRBD1 as the D gene, but with no DNA this cannot be confirmed. Looked up from germline, CDR1 is LGHNT and CDR2 is FRNRAP. The CDR3 contains 15 residues. CDR3: CASGLMLGDNTEAFF.

This chain links TRBV7-2 with TRBJ1-1. Germline lookup yields CDR1 SGHTA and CDR2 FQGNSA. There are 12 residues in the CDR3. The CDR3 protein is CASSLLVWEAFF.

V is TRBV29-1 and J is TRBJ2-1; the TRBD1 assignment by TCRdb is unverifiable without DNA. The CDR3 has 15 residues. CDR1 and CDR2 from the germline V gene are SQVTM and ANQGSEA. The CDR3: CSVEGGQGSYNEQFF.

The chain is built from TRBV12-3 or TRBV12-4 and TRBJ1-5; the TCRdb call, TRBD1, lacks DNA for checking. There are 17 residues in the CDR3. CDR3: CASSLEVLGDSNQPQHF.

The chain links TRBV5-1 to TRBJ2-3; TCRdb selects TRBD2, and the lack of DNA leaves this call unchecked. Germline V gene data show CDR1 as SGHRS and CDR2 as YFSETQ. The CDR3 runs 16 residues. This CDR3 is CASSLGAGGPADTQYF. Complete variable domain (other parts from reference TRBV5-1 and TRBJ2-3): KAGVTQTPRYLIKTRGQQVTLSCSPISGHRSVSWYQQTPGQGLQFLFEYFSETQRNKGNFPGRFSGRQFSNSRSEMNVSTLELGDSALYLCASSLGAGGPADTQYFGPGTRLTVL.

The rearrangement links TRBV11-2 to TRBJ2-1; no DNA is available, so the TRBD2 call from TCRdb remains unchecked. Per the germline V gene, CDR1 is SGHAT and CDR2 is FQNNGV. The CDR3 length is 15 residues. The CDR3 reads CASSLYSGRSYEQFF.

This chain links TRBV7-2 with TRBJ2-2; TCRdb's D call of TRBD1 is untestable without DNA. This CDR3 region has 16 residues. Germline V gene data show CDR1 as SGHTA and CDR2 as FQGNSA. CDR3 protein: CASSTRDREVAGELFF.

The rearrangement uses TRBV5-6 and TRBJ2-1; the TCRdb D gene call, TRBD2, has no DNA to confirm it. Germline lookup yields CDR1 SGHDT and CDR2 YYEEEE. This CDR3 is 16 amino acids long. The CDR3 reads CASSSPGLDVHDEQFF. The complete variable domain, with remaining parts taken from reference TRBV5-6 and TRBJ2-1, reads DAGVTQSPTHLIKTRGQQVTLRCSPKSGHDTVSWYQQALGQGPQFIFQYYEEEERQRGNFPDRFSGHQFPNYSSELNVNALLLGDSALYLCASSSPGLDVHDEQFFGPGTRLTVL.

The CDR3 loop reads CASSRPGGHEQFF. The chain couples TRBV28 to TRBJ2-1; TCRdb's assignment of TRBD1 cannot be checked, as there is no DNA. Germline V CDR1 and CDR2: MDHEN, SYDVKM. The CDR3 consists of 13 residues.